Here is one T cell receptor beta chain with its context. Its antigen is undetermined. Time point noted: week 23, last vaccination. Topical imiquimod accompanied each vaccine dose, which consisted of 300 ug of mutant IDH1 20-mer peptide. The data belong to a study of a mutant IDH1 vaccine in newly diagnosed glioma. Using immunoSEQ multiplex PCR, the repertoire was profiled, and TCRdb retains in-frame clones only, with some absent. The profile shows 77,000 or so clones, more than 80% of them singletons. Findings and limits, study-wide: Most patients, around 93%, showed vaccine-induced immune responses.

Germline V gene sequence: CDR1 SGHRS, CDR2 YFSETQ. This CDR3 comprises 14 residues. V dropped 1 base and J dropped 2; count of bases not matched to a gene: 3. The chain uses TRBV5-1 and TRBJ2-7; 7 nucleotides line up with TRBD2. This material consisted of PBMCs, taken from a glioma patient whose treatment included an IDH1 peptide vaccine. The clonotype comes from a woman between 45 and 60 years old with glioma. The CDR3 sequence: CASSLSGLAYEQYF. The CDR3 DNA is TGCGCCAGCAGCTTGTCAGGACTAGCCTACGAGCAGTACTTC.